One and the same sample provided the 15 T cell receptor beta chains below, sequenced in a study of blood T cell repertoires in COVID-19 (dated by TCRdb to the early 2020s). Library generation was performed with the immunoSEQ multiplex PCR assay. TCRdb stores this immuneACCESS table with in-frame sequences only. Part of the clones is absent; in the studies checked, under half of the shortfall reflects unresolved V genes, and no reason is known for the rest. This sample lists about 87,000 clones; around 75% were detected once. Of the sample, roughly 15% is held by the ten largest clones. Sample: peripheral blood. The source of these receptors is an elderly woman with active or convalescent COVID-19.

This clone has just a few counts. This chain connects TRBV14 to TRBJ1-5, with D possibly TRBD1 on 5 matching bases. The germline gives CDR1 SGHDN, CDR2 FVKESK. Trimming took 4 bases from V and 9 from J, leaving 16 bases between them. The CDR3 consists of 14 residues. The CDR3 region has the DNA TGTGCCAGCAGCCCGGGGGGAATCAGTTGGCCCCAGCATTTT. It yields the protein CASSPGGISWPQHF. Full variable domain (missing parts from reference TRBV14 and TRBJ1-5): EAGVTQFPSHSVIEKGQTVTLRCDPISGHDNLYWYRRVMGKEIKFLLHFVKESKQDESGMPNNRFLAERTGGTYSTLKVQPAELEDSGVYFCASSPGGISWPQHFGDGTRLSIL.

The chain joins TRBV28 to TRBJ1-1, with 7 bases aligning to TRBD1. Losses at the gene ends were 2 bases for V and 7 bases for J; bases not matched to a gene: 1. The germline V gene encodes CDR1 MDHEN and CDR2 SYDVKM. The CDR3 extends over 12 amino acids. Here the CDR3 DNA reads TGTGCCAGCAGTTTAGACAGGGATGAAGCTTTCTTT. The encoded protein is CASSLDRDEAFF.

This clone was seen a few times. CDR3 sequence (DNA): TGCGCCAGCAGTGTGGCAGGGTGGTCCTACGAGCAGTACTTC. It translates to CASSVAGWSYEQYF. The gene calls are TRBV10-1 and TRBJ2-7; tentative D call: TRBD1 (5 bases). Germline CDR1 WNHNN, CDR2 SYGVQD (reference sequence). The CDR3 is 14 residues long. Deletions cut 4 bases from V and 1 base from J, with 11 bases between.

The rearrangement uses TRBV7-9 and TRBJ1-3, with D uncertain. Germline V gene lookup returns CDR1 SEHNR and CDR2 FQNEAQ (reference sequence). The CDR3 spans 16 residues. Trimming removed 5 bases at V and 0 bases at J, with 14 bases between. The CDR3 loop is CASSTDGSLSGNTIYF. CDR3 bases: TGTGCCAGCAGCACAGATGGGTCCCTCTCTGGAAACACCATATATTTT.

This CDR3 is CASSPRDRNTGELFF. The CDR3, as DNA: TGTGCCAGCAGCCCTCGGGACAGAAACACCGGGGAGCTGTTTTTT. The chain is built from TRBV11-2 and TRBJ2-2; 7 positions match TRBD1. This CDR3 spans 15 amino acids. Trimming removed 5 bases from V and 2 bases from J; junction bases left unmatched: 5. Germline CDR1 SGHAT, CDR2 FQNNGV.

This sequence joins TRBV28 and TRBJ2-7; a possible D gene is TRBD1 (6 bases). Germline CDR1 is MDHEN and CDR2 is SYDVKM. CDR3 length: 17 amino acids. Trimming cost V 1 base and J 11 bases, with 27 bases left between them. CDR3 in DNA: TGTGCCAGCAGTTTATTGGGGTCCGGGACATACACCCCGGAGGAGTACTTC. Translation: CASSLLGSGTYTPEEYF.

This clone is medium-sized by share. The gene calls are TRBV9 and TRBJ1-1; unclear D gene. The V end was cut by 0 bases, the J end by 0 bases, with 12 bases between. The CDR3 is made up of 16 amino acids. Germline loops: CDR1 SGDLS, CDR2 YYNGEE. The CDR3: CASSVADIPLNTEAFF. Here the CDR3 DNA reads TGTGCCAGCAGCGTAGCCGACATACCCTTGAACACTGAAGCTTTCTTT.

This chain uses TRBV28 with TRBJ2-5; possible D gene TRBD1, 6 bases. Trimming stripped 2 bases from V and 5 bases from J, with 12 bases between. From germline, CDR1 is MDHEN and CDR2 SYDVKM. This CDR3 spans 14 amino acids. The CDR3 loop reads CASSLGSGQETQYF. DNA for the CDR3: TGTGCCAGCAGTTTAGGGTCAGGACAGGAGACCCAGTACTTC.

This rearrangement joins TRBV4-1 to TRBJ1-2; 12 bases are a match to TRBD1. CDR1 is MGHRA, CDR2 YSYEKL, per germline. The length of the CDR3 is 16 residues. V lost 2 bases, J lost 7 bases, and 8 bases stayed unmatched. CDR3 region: CASSQLPGQGALGYTF. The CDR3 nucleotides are TGCGCCAGCAGCCAACTCCCGGGACAGGGGGCGCTTGGCTACACCTTC.

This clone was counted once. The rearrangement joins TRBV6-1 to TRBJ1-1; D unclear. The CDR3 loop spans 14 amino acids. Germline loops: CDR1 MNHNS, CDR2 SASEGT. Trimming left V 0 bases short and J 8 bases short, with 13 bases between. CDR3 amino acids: CASSEAGGSTEAFF. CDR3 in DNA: TGTGCCAGCAGTGAAGCAGGCGGGAGTACCGAAGCTTTCTTT.

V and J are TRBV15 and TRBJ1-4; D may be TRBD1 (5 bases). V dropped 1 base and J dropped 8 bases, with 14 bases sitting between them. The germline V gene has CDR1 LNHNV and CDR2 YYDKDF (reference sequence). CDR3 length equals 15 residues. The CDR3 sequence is CATSRVLEGREKLFF. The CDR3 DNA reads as TGTGCCACCAGCAGAGTATTGGAGGGGCGGGAAAAACTGTTTTTT.

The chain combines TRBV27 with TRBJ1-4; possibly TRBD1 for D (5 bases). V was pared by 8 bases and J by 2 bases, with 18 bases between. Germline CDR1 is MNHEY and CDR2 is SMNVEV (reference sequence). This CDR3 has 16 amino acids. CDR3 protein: CASRRWGVGTNEKLFF. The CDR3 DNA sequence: TGTGCCAGCCGGAGATGGGGGGTAGGGACTAATGAAAAACTGTTTTTT.

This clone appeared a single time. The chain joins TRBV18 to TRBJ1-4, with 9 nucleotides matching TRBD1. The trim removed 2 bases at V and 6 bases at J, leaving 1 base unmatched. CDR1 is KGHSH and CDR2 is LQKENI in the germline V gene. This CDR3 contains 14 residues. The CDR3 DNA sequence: TGTGCCAGCTCACCATGGACAGGGGATGAAAAACTGTTTTTT. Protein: CASSPWTGDEKLFF.

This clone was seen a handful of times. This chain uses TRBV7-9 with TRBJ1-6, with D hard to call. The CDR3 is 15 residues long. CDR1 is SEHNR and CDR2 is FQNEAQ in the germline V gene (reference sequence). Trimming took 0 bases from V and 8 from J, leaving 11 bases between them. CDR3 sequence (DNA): TGTGCCAGCAGCTTAGCGGCCCTCTCAGATTCACCCCTCCACTTT. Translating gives CASSLAALSDSPLHF. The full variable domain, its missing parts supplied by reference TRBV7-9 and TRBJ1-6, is DTGVSQNPRHKITKRGQNVTFRCDPISEHNRLYWYRQTLGQGPEFLTYFQNEAQLEKSRLLSDRFSAERPKGSFSTLEIQRTEQGDSAMYLCASSLAALSDSPLHFGNGTRLTVT.

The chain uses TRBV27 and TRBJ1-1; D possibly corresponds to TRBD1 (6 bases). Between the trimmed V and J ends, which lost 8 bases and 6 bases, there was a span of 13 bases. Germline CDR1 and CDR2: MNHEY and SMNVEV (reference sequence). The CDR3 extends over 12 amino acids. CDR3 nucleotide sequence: TGTGCCAGCCTCCGGCAGGGGCCTGAAGCTTTCTTT. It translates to CASLRQGPEAFF.